This is a list of T cell receptor beta chains from one sample in a study of T-cell reconstitution after alpha-beta-depleted transplantation in children. A single record per CDR3 protein comes from TCRdb applying MiXCR to the PCR reads. The profile shows about 370,000 distinct CDR3 sequences, just over 20% of them singletons. Here the sequenced sample was PBMCs from the stem cell graft donor, taken from the stem cell graft. These receptors came from a human donor who donated a stem cell graft to a child with acute myeloid leukemia. Each CDR3 is given with its conserved first and last residue. The order of the fields is V gene, CDR3 protein.

TRBV19	CASSKAGVDEQYF
TRBV27	CASSWGQGGDQPQHF
TRBV6-5	CASSYGAGVSYEQYF
TRBV28	CASRGGAQGIPPQHF
TRBV7-9	CASSFGTTAKSQPQHF
TRBV2	CASRANEQFF
TRBV20-1	CSARQLSYEQYF
TRBV20-1	CSAAVGSVIYEQYF
TRBV27	CASSTDGFNSYEQYF
TRBV15	CATSRDGARLETQYF
TRBV10-2	CASSEKGGQGVFVYGYTF
TRBV6-1	CASSDMPGQGRGEQYF
TRBV18	CASSVQRSYNEQFF
TRBV12-3/TRBV12-4	CASALQETQYF
TRBV10-3	CAISDKVTYEQYF
TRBV29-1	CSVQGQTKNIQYF
TRBV29-1	CSVERAGNEQFF
TRBV7-2	CASSSPGLEETQYF
TRBV2	CASSAWEQPYEQYF
TRBV7-6	CASSPRRNEQFF
TRBV28	CASSLGTGTPYEQYF
TRBV10-3	CAISDRGPGKTQYF
TRBV10-3	CAISESPGQRTF
TRBV29-1	CSVAQRGGSRAGELFF
TRBV5-1	CASSLPPREDEGPNTEAFF
TRBV6-2/TRBV6-3	CASRPTGMGYGYTF
TRBV12-3/TRBV12-4	CASSFREGARTEAFF
TRBV20-1	CSASVSYEQYF
TRBV2	CASSASGVRSYEQYF
TRBV20-1	CSARDRRTSSYEQYF
TRBV18	CASSPQQGPTSTGELFF
TRBV29-1	CSVRSGMNEQFF
TRBV29-1	CSALGRGYTEAFF
TRBV3-1	CASSMLGSNQPQHF
TRBV28	CASSQPGGTQYF
TRBV20-1	CSARLFGQWTQYF
TRBV12-3/TRBV12-4	CASSLGGRSPLHF
TRBV7-9	CASSSAVSGTEAFF
TRBV29-1	CSVSRTGAKETQYF
TRBV7-2	CASSSTRDTTYEQYF
TRBV20-1	CSADRGLAGGPDTQYF